This T cell receptor (beta chain) was retrieved from a study of blood T cell repertoires in COVID-19. Turning to the study itself: Acute-phase and convalescent COVID-19 samples originated in the United States, Italy and Spain. Sample material is recorded as cDNA or gDNA derived from T cells, B-cell-depleted T cells, or PBMCs.

Germline V CDR1 and CDR2: LGHDT, YNNKEL (reference sequence). This CDR3 has 16 residues. V was cut by 1 base and J by 4 bases, with 14 bases left in between. In the original analysis: Estimation of nucleated cell counts was performed using reference gene primer amplification. The assay was immunoSEQ multiplex PCR, and TCRdb's table has in-frame clones only and misses some. D and trimming were read from the DNA, whereas the V and J calls and clone size are those reported in that table. The sample records roughly 140,000 clones, 78% being singletons. V usage is TRBV3-1 (or the pseudogene TRBV3-2) and J usage is TRBJ1-3, with D uncertain. The clonotype comes from a woman aged 60-75 years with acute or convalescent COVID-19. Sequenced: peripheral blood. The CDR3 DNA sequence: TGTGCCAGCAGCCAAGTTGTCTCCAGCGTAGGAAACACCATATATTTT. Residues: CASSQVVSSVGNTIYF.